Following are 27 T cell receptor beta chains from one sample sequenced in a study of T cells after yellow fever vaccination. In TCRdb, the 5' RACE reads were re-called with MiXCR into one record per CDR3 protein. The sample includes under 250,000 distinct CDR3 sequences, under 3.5% of them seen just once. The sample consisted of CD4+ T cells sorted from PBMCs, taken 10 days after the yellow fever booster vaccination. These receptors were collected from a man aged 18-30 years who received the YFV17D yellow fever vaccine.

At least ten counts were recorded for this clonotype. The rearrangement joins TRBV11-1 to TRBJ1-5; D gene uncertain. Germline-derived CDR1 and CDR2 are SGHAT and FQDESV (reference sequence). This CDR3 contains 13 residues. Trimming pared 5 bases from V and 4 bases from J, leaving 9 bases between. CDR3 bases: TGTGCCAGCAGCCCGGATGGGAATCAGCCCCAGCATTTT. Encoded protein: CASSPDGNQPQHF.

This clonotype has ten or more counts. The chain carries TRBV2 and TRBJ2-5, with TRBD2 matching 11 bases. The CDR3 totals 13 residues. With 9 bases clipped from V and 5 bases from J, the junction kept 5 bases outside the gene matches. The germline CDR1 and CDR2 sequences are SNHLY and FYNNEI. CDR3 loop: CARSRLAGETQYF. The CDR3 nucleotides are TGTGCCAGGAGCCGACTAGCGGGGGAGACCCAGTACTTC.

This clonotype has a count of ten or more. The J gene is TRBJ1-2, the V gene TRBV6-2 or TRBV6-3; D call uncertain. Germline lookup yields CDR1 MNHEY and CDR2 SVGEGT. V gave up 4 bases and J gave up 4 bases, with 7 bases separating them. The CDR3 has 12 amino acids. CDR3 loop: CASSWRFYGYTF. The CDR3 DNA reads as TGTGCCAGCAGTTGGAGATTCTATGGCTACACCTTC.

The sample holds a few counts of this clonotype. The rearrangement joins TRBV24-1 to TRBJ2-1, with TRBD1 matching 10 bases. Germline V gene lookup returns CDR1 KGHDR and CDR2 SFDVKD. V lost 4 bases, J lost 8 bases, and 7 bases stayed unmatched. The CDR3 covers 15 residues. CDR3 DNA: TGTGCCACCAGTGAGCCGGGACAGGGGCTGGATGAGCAGTTCTTC. Protein product: CATSEPGQGLDEQFF.

This rearrangement joins TRBV28 to TRBJ2-4, with a tentative D call TRBD2 (6 bases). Trimming removed 8 bases at V and 8 bases at J, with 13 bases between. CDR3 length: 12 amino acids. Looked up from germline, CDR1 is MDHEN and CDR2 is SYDVKM. In DNA, the CDR3 is TGTGCCAGCGGGGGGAGGATTCACATTCAGTACTTC. It yields the protein CASGGRIHIQYF. Using reference TRBV28 and TRBJ2-4 for the parts outside the CDR3, the full variable domain is DVKVTQSSRYLVKRTGEKVFLECVQDMDHENMFWYRQDPGLGLRLIYFSYDVKMKEKGDIPEGYSVSREKKERFSLILESASTNQTSMYLCASGGRIHIQYFGAGTRLSVL.

This clonotype has at least ten counts. The V call is TRBV5-1, the J call TRBJ2-3; 14 bases match TRBD2. Unmatched junction bases numbered 8, after V lost 0 bases and J lost 5 bases. This CDR3 spans 18 amino acids. The V gene's germline CDR1 is SGHRS and CDR2 YFSETQ. The DNA of the CDR3 is TGCGCCAGCAGCTTGGCCCGACTAGCGGGGGGGCAATTAGATACGCAGTATTTT. Translation gives CASSLARLAGGQLDTQYF.

This clonotype was seen repeatedly, ten times or more. The V and J genes are TRBV20-1 and TRBJ2-3, with D uncertain. The CDR3 is made up of 13 amino acids. Trimming pared 3 bases from V and 9 bases from J, leaving 16 bases between. Germline V lookup: CDR1 DFQATT, CDR2 SNEGSKA (reference sequence). CDR3 loop: CSARMGSVETQYF. The CDR3 DNA sequence: TGCAGTGCTAGGATGGGCAGCGTTGAGACGCAGTATTTT.

This clonotype showed up just a few times. V gene TRBV18 combines with J gene TRBJ2-5; the match to TRBD1 covers 9 bases. CDR3 length: 17 amino acids. The V gene end was trimmed by 9 bases and the J gene end by 3 bases; junction bases not matched to a gene: 17. Germline V gene sequence: CDR1 KGHSH, CDR2 LQKENI. CDR3 bases: TGTGCCAGTTCCACAGAGACGTCCGGGACAGGGAAAGAGACCCAGTACTTC. Protein sequence: CASSTETSGTGKETQYF.

This clonotype was observed at least ten times. This sequence joins TRBV7-2 and TRBJ2-1; D remains ambiguous. Germline V gene lookup returns CDR1 SGHTA and CDR2 FQGNSA. Trimming removed 1 base at V and 12 bases at J, with 10 bases between. The CDR3 extends over 12 amino acids. CDR3 coding DNA: TGTGCCAGCAGCTTAGATAGGCAAAGGCAGTTCTTC. This encodes CASSLDRQRQFF.

This clonotype was seen ten or more times. The rearrangement joins TRBV3-1 to TRBJ2-5; D might be TRBD1 or TRBD2, each matching 5 bases. The CDR3 is 13 residues long. Germline assignment: CDR1 LGHDT and CDR2 YNNKEL (reference sequence). Trimming shortened V by 6 bases and J by 3 bases, and 11 bases separated the two germline ends. The CDR3 DNA is TGTGCCAGCAGGCTCCGAGGGGAAGAGACCCAGTACTTC. Translation gives CASRLRGEETQYF.

This clonotype showed up just a few times. One end of the junction is discordant with germline, which a read error may explain. V is TRBV25-1 and J is TRBJ1-6; no clear D. The CDR3 is made up of 12 amino acids. Germline V lookup: CDR1 MGHDK, CDR2 SYGVNS. In nucleotides, the CDR3 is TGTGCCAGCAGCGAATATAATTCACCCCTCCACTTT. Translation gives CASSEYNSPLHF.

This clonotype was seen a handful of times. The chain is built from TRBV12-3 or TRBV12-4 and TRBJ1-5, with D maybe TRBD1 (5 bases). Trimming left V 6 bases short and J 5 bases short, with 11 bases between. The CDR3 sequence is 13 residues long. The CDR3 spells CASSFRGDQPQHF. CDR3 DNA sequence: TGTGCCAGCAGCTTCCGGGGGGATCAGCCCCAGCATTTT.

The rearrangement joins TRBV5-1 to TRBJ1-2; D is perhaps TRBD1 (6 bases). There are 14 residues in the CDR3. Germline V lookup: CDR1 SGHRS, CDR2 YFSETQ. Trimming left V 0 bases short and J 4 bases short, with 10 bases between. This CDR3 reads CASSLAQGAYGYTF. The CDR3 nucleotides are TGCGCCAGCAGCTTGGCACAGGGCGCCTATGGCTACACCTTC. Together with reference TRBV5-1 and TRBJ1-2, the CDR3 gives the full variable domain: KAGVTQTPRYLIKTRGQQVTLSCSPISGHRSVSWYQQTPGQGLQFLFEYFSETQRNKGNFPGRFSGRQFSNSRSEMNVSTLELGDSALYLCASSLAQGAYGYTFGSGTRLTVV.

As regards this clonotype: This may arise from a read error, as a much more abundant clone is one base away. J is TRBJ2-1 and V is TRBV24-1, with D possibly TRBD1 on 5 matching bases. This CDR3 spans 14 amino acids. Per the germline V gene, CDR1 is KGHDR and CDR2 is SFDVKD. The CDR3 nucleotides are TGTGCCACCAGTGCCAGAGACAGTTACATTGAGCAGTTCTTC. It encodes CATSARDSYIEQFF.

In its sample, this clonotype was seen many times. The rearrangement joins TRBV6-6 to TRBJ2-4; 10 bases align to TRBD1. Germline loops: CDR1 MNHNY, CDR2 SVGAGI (reference sequence). Trimming at V came to 5 bases and at J to 8 bases, leaving 9 bases not matched to a gene. This CDR3 has 15 amino acids. This CDR3 is CASSKGDRGRDIQYF. The DNA of the CDR3 is TGTGCCAGCAGTAAGGGGGACAGGGGACGGGACATTCAGTACTTC.

The CDR3 loop is CASSQDREWGHGAFF. CDR3 bases: TGCGCCAGCAGCCAAGATCGAGAATGGGGGCATGGAGCTTTCTTT. The rearrangement uses TRBV4-1 and TRBJ1-1, with D perhaps matching TRBD1 (6 bases). V was pared by 0 bases and J by 10 bases, with 18 bases between. The CDR3 consists of 15 residues. Germline-derived CDR1 and CDR2 are MGHRA and YSYEKL.

This clonotype was seen many times. The chain employs TRBV4-2 and TRBJ1-2, with TRBD1 matching 8 bases. Trimming took 0 bases from V and 3 from J; bases not matched to a gene: 3. The germline V gene has CDR1 LGHNA and CDR2 YNFKEQ. This CDR3 spans 15 amino acids. The DNA for the CDR3 is TGTGCCAGCAGCCAAGATGCGGACAGGGACTATGGCTACACCTTC. Protein product: CASSQDADRDYGYTF.

Many counts were recorded for this clonotype. V is TRBV3-1 and J is TRBJ2-7; TRBD1 aligns across 7 bases. J lost 2 bases, V lost 2 bases, and 0 bases had no gene match. CDR3 length: 13 residues. CDR1 and CDR2 from the germline V gene are LGHDT and YNNKEL (reference sequence). CDR3: CASSQQGAYEQYF. In nucleotides, the CDR3 is TGTGCCAGCAGCCAACAGGGGGCCTACGAGCAGTACTTC.

The genes are TRBV20-1 and TRBJ2-3; tentatively, D is TRBD2 (5 bases). Germline-derived CDR1 and CDR2 are DFQATT and SNEGSKA (reference sequence). V lost 5 bases and J lost 5, with 14 bases in between. This CDR3 contains 13 residues. The CDR3 DNA reads as TGCAGTGCTCCTGAAACTAGGGTAGATACGCAGTATTTT. It translates to CSAPETRVDTQYF.

As regards this clonotype: Given a much more abundant clone one base away, this may be a read error. The chain has TRBV5-6 and TRBJ2-2, with D hard to call. Germline V lookup: CDR1 SGHDT, CDR2 YYEEEE. The CDR3 is 14 residues long. The CDR3 protein is CASCFGANTGELFF. The CDR3 DNA follows: TGTGCCAGCTGCTTTGGGGCGAACACCGGGGAGCTGTTTTTT.

The sample holds a few counts of this clonotype. This rearrangement joins TRBV2 to TRBJ1-1; D gene ambiguous. The CDR3 runs to 13 residues. Germline V gene sequence: CDR1 SNHLY, CDR2 FYNNEI. V dropped 3 bases and J dropped 1 base, with 6 bases sitting between them. The CDR3 region is CASSEMQNTEAFF. CDR3 DNA: TGTGCCAGCAGTGAGATGCAGAACACTGAAGCTTTCTTT.

This clonotype was seen many times. This rearrangement joins TRBV5-5 to TRBJ1-5, with 8 positions matching TRBD1. The CDR3 length is 15 residues. Germline loops: CDR1 SGHKS, CDR2 YYEKEE (reference sequence). With 4 bases clipped from V and 4 bases from J, the junction kept 7 bases outside the gene matches. The CDR3 region is CASSPRGQENQPQHF. For the CDR3, the DNA is TGTGCCAGCAGCCCCCGGGGACAGGAGAATCAGCCCCAGCATTTT. Combining the CDR3 with reference TRBV5-5 and TRBJ1-5 gives the whole variable domain DAGVTQSPTHLIKTRGQQVTLRCSPISGHKSVSWYQQVLGQGPQFIFQYYEKEERGRGNFPDRFSARQFPNYSSELNVNALLLGDSALYLCASSPRGQENQPQHFGDGTRLSIL.

This clonotype was found a few times. V and J are TRBV12-3 or TRBV12-4 and TRBJ2-1; tentatively, D is TRBD2 (7 bases). The germline V and J ends were trimmed by 2 bases and 5 bases, with 13 bases remaining between them. This CDR3 region has 15 residues. The CDR3 is CASSLMGGADNEQFF. The CDR3 coding sequence is TGTGCCAGCAGTTTAATGGGGGGGGCTGACAATGAGCAGTTCTTC.

This clonotype was recorded many times. V and J are TRBV5-1 and TRBJ1-1, with D uncertain. The CDR3 has 13 residues. V was cut by 3 bases and J by 5 bases, with 11 bases left in between. Germline values: CDR1 SGHRS, CDR2 YFSETQ. This CDR3 reads CASSSGLGTEAFF. CDR3 nucleotides: TGCGCCAGCAGCTCGGGATTGGGGACTGAAGCTTTCTTT.

This clonotype occurred a few times. This chain joins TRBV6-6 and TRBJ2-7, with 10 bases lining up with TRBD1. Germline CDR1 is MNHNY and CDR2 is SVGAGI (reference sequence). The trim removed 4 bases at V and 2 bases at J, leaving 8 bases unmatched. The CDR3 is made up of 16 amino acids. CDR3 in DNA: TGTGCCAGCAGTTCCACCGGGACAGGGGCTCCCTACGAGCAGTACTTC. It translates to CASSSTGTGAPYEQYF.

This clonotype showed up many times. V gene TRBV6-5 combines with J gene TRBJ2-1; unclear D gene. The V end lost 5 bases, the J end lost 2 bases, and 16 bases lay between the germline ends. Germline values: CDR1 MNHEY, CDR2 SVGAGI. The CDR3 consists of 16 residues. CDR3 bases: TGTGCCAGCAGTGGCCGTGAGCAGCTAGCCTACAATGAGCAGTTCTTC. Translating it yields CASSGREQLAYNEQFF.

The rearrangement uses TRBV20-1 and TRBJ1-5; 7 bases map to TRBD1. CDR3 size: 14 residues. Germline loops: CDR1 DFQATT, CDR2 SNEGSKA (reference sequence). The V gene end was trimmed by 0 bases and the J gene end by 6 bases; junction bases not matched to a gene: 5. The CDR3 DNA reads as TGCAGTGCTAGAGAGCAGGGGGGTTCTCAGCCCCAGCATTTT. This sequence encodes CSAREQGGSQPQHF.